These 26 T cell receptor beta chains were sequenced from one sample in a study of T cell changes during pregnancy in multiple sclerosis. Clones were read by immunoSEQ multiplex PCR, and TCRdb kept only the in-frame ones, dropping some. The table records tens of thousands of clones, around 85% of them present only once. Sequencing used CD8+ T cells from peripheral blood mononuclear cells, obtained after pregnancy. These receptors all stem from a female donor with multiple sclerosis, enrolled in a pregnancy study.

This clone was counted once. J is TRBJ2-7 and V is TRBV7-9, with 9 bases identical to TRBD1. The germline V gene has CDR1 SEHNR and CDR2 FQNEAQ (reference sequence). The length of the CDR3 is 15 residues. Trimming took 5 bases from V and 4 from J; bases not matched to a gene: 9. CDR3 sequence (DNA): TGTGCCAGCAGCCCGAGGGGGACAGGGACTTACGAGCAGTACTTC. Residues: CASSPRGTGTYEQYF.

The chain carries TRBV19 and TRBJ2-7; 9 bases line up with TRBD1. Germline-derived CDR1 and CDR2 are LNHDA and SQIVND (reference sequence). This CDR3 comprises 14 residues. The J segment lost 2 bases and the V segment lost 5 bases, leaving 4 bases of the junction unmatched. The CDR3 here is CASSPDRGTYEQYF. The CDR3 DNA follows: TGTGCCAGTAGTCCGGACAGGGGTACCTACGAGCAGTACTTC.

Written as DNA, the CDR3 is TGTGCCAGCAGTGAAGGGGTGGGCACGGTGACCTTC. Translating it yields CASSEGVGTVTF. V and J are TRBV2 and TRBJ1-2, with D hard to call. The CDR3 has 12 residues. Germline values: CDR1 SNHLY, CDR2 FYNNEI. V was cut by 1 base and J by 14 bases, with 14 bases left in between.

The chain is built from TRBV15 and TRBJ2-5; 9 nucleotides match TRBD2. CDR1 and CDR2 from the germline V gene are LNHNV and YYDKDF (reference sequence). The CDR3 consists of 18 residues. The V gene end was trimmed by 1 base and the J gene end by 5 bases; junction bases not matched to a gene: 14. CDR3 in amino acids: CATSRVLVAGEGEETQYF. The DNA for the CDR3 is TGTGCCACCAGCAGAGTGTTGGTAGCGGGGGAAGGTGAGGAGACCCAGTACTTC.

The V and J genes are TRBV7-9 and TRBJ1-5; D is uncertain. V was pared by 4 bases and J by 0 bases, with 16 bases between. The CDR3 contains 17 residues. From germline, CDR1 is SEHNR and CDR2 FQNEAQ (reference sequence). The CDR3 DNA reads as TGTGCCAGCAGCTCCCCCGGAGGCGGCTATAGCAATCAGCCCCAGCATTTT. This encodes CASSSPGGGYSNQPQHF.

The V and J genes are TRBV5-1 and TRBJ1-5; D perhaps matches TRBD1 (6 bases). With 0 bases removed from V and 5 bases from J, the gap between germline ends came to 12 bases. CDR3 length equals 15 residues. Germline CDR1 and CDR2: SGHRS and YFSETQ. The CDR3 spells CASSLEGPGDQPQHF. CDR3 DNA sequence: TGCGCCAGCAGCTTGGAGGGACCAGGGGATCAGCCCCAGCATTTT.

V and J are TRBV2 and TRBJ2-7; 9 bases map to TRBD2. Germline lookup yields CDR1 SNHLY and CDR2 FYNNEI. After removal of 2 bases from V and 4 bases from J, the junction contained 6 bases not matched to a gene. The CDR3 sequence is 15 residues long. CDR3 coding DNA: TGTGCCAGCAGTGAATCCAGCGGGGGGTTGTACGAGCAGTACTTC. It specifies CASSESSGGLYEQYF.

This clone has just a few counts. DNA of the CDR3: TGCGCCAGCAGCCAATCACAGGGGGCGATTGGTTCACCCCTCCACTTT. It translates to CASSQSQGAIGSPLHF. V is TRBV4-1 and J is TRBJ1-6; 9 bases line up with TRBD1. This CDR3 has 16 residues. CDR1 MGHRA and CDR2 YSYEKL come from the germline V gene. Unmatched junction bases numbered 8, after V lost 2 bases and J lost 9 bases.

The chain employs TRBV6-1 and TRBJ2-1; the match to TRBD2 covers 9 bases. Trimming cost V 3 bases and J 4 bases; bases outside gene matches: 4. This CDR3 is built from 15 residues. The V gene's germline CDR1 is MNHNS and CDR2 SASEGT. DNA for the CDR3: TGTGCCAGCAGTGAGGGCGGGGGGGGGTACAATGAGCAGTTCTTC. As protein: CASSEGGGGYNEQFF.

The CDR3 nucleotides read TGTGCCACCGTCGGGAGACAGGGGGAGACCGGGGAGCTGTTTTTT. It encodes CATVGRQGETGELFF. J is TRBJ2-2 and V is TRBV6-1; 9 nucleotides match TRBD1. The germline V gene has CDR1 MNHNS and CDR2 SASEGT. The CDR3 covers 15 residues. J was trimmed by 5 bases and V by 10 bases; bases with no gene match: 11.

This clone was observed once. The rearrangement links TRBV7-9 to TRBJ1-4; TRBD1 matches 8 bases. V shed 5 bases and J 7 bases; nucleotides not matched to a gene: 12. This CDR3 is built from 16 residues. The germline gives CDR1 SEHNR, CDR2 FQNEAQ (reference sequence). The DNA for the CDR3 is TGTGCCAGCAGCACAACTCAGGGGGCGAGTGGTGAAAAACTGTTTTTT. Its protein is CASSTTQGASGEKLFF.

This chain links TRBV10-3 with TRBJ2-3; 8 nucleotides align to TRBD2. Germline CDR1 ENHRY, CDR2 SYGVKD. This CDR3 region has 14 residues. Trimming at V came to 5 bases and at J to 4 bases, leaving 5 bases not matched to a gene. CDR3 nucleotides: TGTGCCATCAGTAGAGCGGGGGTGGCAGATACGCAGTATTTT. Its translation: CAISRAGVADTQYF.

The chain uses TRBV7-6 and TRBJ2-6; D not resolved. CDR1 and CDR2 from the germline V gene are SGHVS and FNYEAQ. This CDR3 is built from 15 residues. V dropped 3 bases and J dropped 5 bases, with 11 bases sitting between them. The CDR3 loop is CASSFSQSRANVLTF. CDR3 in DNA: TGTGCCAGCAGCTTCTCACAAAGTCGGGCCAACGTCCTGACTTTC.

V is TRBV7-3 and J is TRBJ2-5; 7 nucleotides match TRBD2. Trimming at V came to 5 bases and at J to 2 bases, leaving 5 bases not matched to a gene. Germline V gives CDR1 SGHTA, CDR2 FQGTGA. There are 14 residues in the CDR3. This CDR3 reads CASSPYGGQETQYF. As DNA, the CDR3 is TGTGCCAGCAGCCCCTACGGGGGGCAAGAGACCCAGTACTTC.

The chain couples TRBV2 to TRBJ2-2; 10 positions agree with TRBD2. Germline V gene data show CDR1 as SNHLY and CDR2 as FYNNEI. The junction had 13 bases not matched to a gene; V was cut back by 8 bases and J by 1 base. The length of the CDR3 is 18 residues. The CDR3 loop is CASVLLLAGEGNTGELFF. DNA of the CDR3: TGTGCCAGCGTTTTGTTGCTAGCGGGGGAAGGGAACACCGGGGAGCTGTTTTTT.

The rearrangement joins TRBV7-8 to TRBJ1-6; D not certain. The germline CDR1 and CDR2 sequences are SGHVS and FQNEAQ. Between the trimmed V and J ends, which lost 5 bases and 4 bases, there was a span of 9 bases. This CDR3 spans 14 amino acids. The CDR3 region is CASSPPGYNSPLHF. The CDR3 DNA reads as TGTGCCAGCAGCCCCCCCGGTTATAATTCACCCCTCCACTTT.

This clone came up a few times. The CDR3, as DNA: TGTGCCTTGGGCCTCTATAATTCACCCCTCCACTTT. This sequence encodes CALGLYNSPLHF. The chain uses TRBV28 and TRBJ1-6; D not resolved. Germline CDR1 and CDR2: MDHEN and SYDVKM. Trimming stripped 11 bases from V and 3 bases from J, with 8 bases between. The CDR3 sequence is 12 residues long.

J is TRBJ1-6 and V is TRBV19, with TRBD1 matching 8 bases. This CDR3 region has 15 residues. The V gene end was trimmed by 6 bases and the J gene end by 5 bases; junction bases not matched to a gene: 6. Germline V gives CDR1 LNHDA, CDR2 SQIVND (reference sequence). This CDR3 reads CASRDREAHNSPLHF. The DNA of the CDR3 is TGTGCCAGTAGGGACAGGGAAGCTCATAATTCACCCCTCCACTTT.

This sequence joins TRBV6-1 and TRBJ1-3, with 8 bases that match TRBD1. CDR3 length equals 17 residues. CDR1 MNHNS and CDR2 SASEGT come from the germline V gene. With V trimmed by 3 bases and J by 1 base, 8 bases remained unmatched. CDR3 bases: TGTGCCAGCAGTGAGACCGGACAGGGAGGATCTGGAAACACCATATATTTT. It specifies CASSETGQGGSGNTIYF.

This chain connects TRBV4-2 to TRBJ2-3; a weak D match, TRBD2 (7 bases). The V end was cut by 0 bases, the J end by 4 bases, with 11 bases between. The germline V gene encodes CDR1 LGHNA and CDR2 YNFKEQ. The CDR3 spans 15 residues. The CDR3 region is CASSQDRGGADTQYF. CDR3 in DNA: TGTGCCAGCAGCCAAGATAGAGGGGGGGCAGATACGCAGTATTTT.

This clone was seen many times. The gene calls are TRBV5-1 and TRBJ1-1; possible D gene TRBD1, 6 bases. Germline assignment: CDR1 SGHRS and CDR2 YFSETQ. V was shortened by 0 bases and J by 1 base, with 10 bases between the two germline ends. The CDR3 totals 15 residues. The CDR3 is CASSLAQGRNTEAFF. In DNA form, the CDR3 reads TGCGCCAGCAGCTTGGCCCAGGGGAGGAACACTGAAGCTTTCTTT. The full variable domain, in which reference TRBV5-1 and TRBJ1-1 provide the parts outside the CDR3, is KAGVTQTPRYLIKTRGQQVTLSCSPISGHRSVSWYQQTPGQGLQFLFEYFSETQRNKGNFPGRFSGRQFSNSRSEMNVSTLELGDSALYLCASSLAQGRNTEAFFGQGTRLTVV.

The chain joins TRBV30 to TRBJ2-7, with a weak D call TRBD1 (6 bases). Trimming cost V 4 bases and J 7 bases, with 20 bases left between them. This CDR3 contains 14 residues. The germline CDR1 and CDR2 sequences are GTSNPN and SVGIG (reference sequence). CDR3 sequence reads: CAWTPVFSQGEQYF. The CDR3 DNA reads TGTGCCTGGACCCCGGTTTTTTCTCAGGGGGAGCAGTACTTC.

The chain employs TRBV27 and TRBJ2-1; D remains ambiguous. Trimming left V 2 bases short and J 8 bases short, with 7 bases between. Germline V gene data show CDR1 as MNHEY and CDR2 as SMNVEV (reference sequence). The CDR3 covers 12 residues. CDR3 sequence (DNA): TGTGCCAGCAGTTTAGGCCCCCATGAGCAGTTCTTC. The encoded protein is CASSLGPHEQFF.

J is TRBJ1-1 and V is TRBV18; D unclear. CDR1 is KGHSH and CDR2 is LQKENI in the germline V gene. V was pared by 6 bases and J by 5 bases, with 19 bases between. The CDR3 is 15 amino acids. For the CDR3, the DNA is TGTGCCAGCTCCCCCCGTGTGGGGTCGGGGACTGAAGCTTTCTTT. Translating it yields CASSPRVGSGTEAFF.

This chain connects TRBV7-9 to TRBJ2-7; possibly TRBD1 for D (5 bases). The length of the CDR3 is 14 residues. CDR1 and CDR2 from the germline V gene are SEHNR and FQNEAQ (reference sequence). Trimming took 4 bases from V and 4 from J, leaving 14 bases between them. CDR3 amino acids: CASSWGRLDYEQYF. CDR3 nucleotides: TGTGCCAGCAGCTGGGGCCGGTTGGATTACGAGCAGTACTTC.

This clone appeared a single time. The V gene is TRBV7-9, the J gene TRBJ1-1; D ambiguous. The V and J ends lost 4 bases and 5 bases respectively, with 17 bases between them. Germline CDR1 SEHNR, CDR2 FQNEAQ (reference sequence). This CDR3 has 15 amino acids. As DNA, the CDR3 is TGTGCCAGCAGCTCCGCCGGACTGGGAACAACTGAAGCTTTCTTT. As protein: CASSSAGLGTTEAFF. The whole variable domain, remainder taken from reference TRBV7-9 and TRBJ1-1, is DTGVSQNPRHKITKRGQNVTFRCDPISEHNRLYWYRQTLGQGPEFLTYFQNEAQLEKSRLLSDRFSAERPKGSFSTLEIQRTEQGDSAMYLCASSSAGLGTTEAFFGQGTRLTVV.